Sequencing of this T cell receptor (beta chain) was carried out in a study of T cell repertoires in cytomegalovirus infection. TCRdb ran MiXCR on the reads and lists one entry per CDR3 protein. The table lists a few hundred thousand distinct CDR3 sequences, 9.5% of them singletons, with around 4.1% in the top ten. In its sample, this clonotype was seen many times. The ends lost 0 bases at V and 3 bases at J; junction bases unmatched: 3. Germline V gene lookup returns CDR1 LGHNA and CDR2 YSLEER. This CDR3 spans 16 amino acids. This clonotype was sampled from a human donor in good health (CMV status not recorded). Some clones in this sample may be carry-over from other donors' samples. Sequencing was done on a sample of PBMCs. The V gene is TRBV4-3, the J gene TRBJ2-1; TRBD1 matches at 9 bases. The CDR3 sequence is CASSQDSDRGYNEQFF. DNA for the CDR3: TGCGCCAGCAGCCAAGATTCGGACAGGGGCTACAATGAGCAGTTCTTC.